This is a list of T cell receptor beta chains from one sample in a study of response to subunit inactivated influenza vaccine. TCRdb itself ran the RT-PCR reads through MiXCR, one entry per CDR3 protein. The sample gives about 520,000 distinct CDR3 sequences, approximately 11% of which show up once; approximately 12% is in the top ten. The sample consisted of PBMCs from blood, taken around seven weeks after vaccination. The source is a man in his forties or fifties who received an inactivated influenza vaccine. Each CDR3 is given with its conserved first and last residue. Fields, in order: clone size, J gene, V gene, D gene, CDR3 protein, CDR3 DNA. A D gene is named only where the DNA matches it firmly. A clone size is listed for some rows: how often the clone was seen (once, few, many), or a class if it is expanded.

abundance: many
j_gene: TRBJ2-1
v_gene: TRBV10-3
d_gene: TRBD1
CDR3aa: CATETGLNNEQFF
CDR3nt: TGTGCCACCGAGACAGGGCTCAACAATGAGCAGTTCTTC

abundance: few
j_gene: TRBJ2-1
v_gene: TRBV5-1
d_gene: TRBD1
CDR3aa: CASSFGTARLGRANEQFF
CDR3nt: TGCGCCAGCAGCTTCGGGACAGCCCGACTCGGACGGGCCAATGAGCAGTTCTTC

abundance: few
j_gene: TRBJ2-3
v_gene: TRBV5-1
d_gene: NA
CDR3aa: CASSPLLGSTDTQYF
CDR3nt: TGCGCCAGCAGCCCCCTTTTGGGCAGCACAGATACGCAGTATTTT

abundance: NA
j_gene: TRBJ2-1
v_gene: TRBV5-5
d_gene: TRBD2
CDR3aa: CASSLVLAGGPTYNEQFF
CDR3nt: TGTGCCAGCAGCTTGGTTCTAGCGGGGGGGCCTACCTACAATGAGCAGTTCTTC

abundance: NA
j_gene: TRBJ1-1
v_gene: TRBV12-3/TRBV12-4
d_gene: NA
CDR3aa: CASSFGGWSEAFF
CDR3nt: TGTGCCAGCAGTTTTGGAGGGTGGTCTGAAGCTTTCTTT

abundance: many
j_gene: TRBJ1-5
v_gene: TRBV5-1
d_gene: NA
CDR3aa: CASEGPSPQHF
CDR3nt: TGCGCCAGCGAGGGACCGTCGCCCCAGCATTTT

abundance: NA
j_gene: TRBJ2-5
v_gene: TRBV11-2
d_gene: NA
CDR3aa: CASSSTGPRFQETQYF
CDR3nt: TGTGCCAGCAGCTCGACAGGCCCCCGCTTCCAAGAGACCCAGTACTTC

abundance: NA
j_gene: TRBJ2-1
v_gene: TRBV20-1
d_gene: NA
CDR3aa: CSAQGSGNEQFF
CDR3nt: TGCAGTGCTCAGGGTTCGGGCAATGAGCAGTTCTTC

abundance: NA
j_gene: TRBJ2-3
v_gene: TRBV4-2
d_gene: NA
CDR3aa: CASSQDIPGSDTQYF
CDR3nt: TGTGCCAGCAGCCAAGATATCCCTGGTAGCGATACGCAGTATTTT

abundance: many
j_gene: TRBJ2-1
v_gene: TRBV29-1
d_gene: NA
CDR3aa: CSVDLTGMHEQFF
CDR3nt: TGCAGCGTTGACCTTACAGGGATGCATGAGCAGTTCTTC

abundance: few
j_gene: TRBJ2-3
v_gene: TRBV11-2
d_gene: TRBD2
CDR3aa: CASTGRRALDTQYF
CDR3nt: TGTGCCAGCACCGGGAGGAGGGCTCTAGATACGCAGTATTTT

abundance: many
j_gene: TRBJ2-1
v_gene: TRBV20-1
d_gene: TRBD2
CDR3aa: CSARIAGGYNEQFF
CDR3nt: TGCAGTGCGAGGATAGCGGGGGGGTACAATGAGCAGTTCTTC

abundance: few
j_gene: TRBJ1-5
v_gene: TRBV5-1
d_gene: TRBD1
CDR3aa: CASSLWTGGNQPQHF
CDR3nt: TGCGCCAGCAGCTTGTGGACAGGGGGCAATCAGCCCCAGCATTTT

abundance: NA
j_gene: TRBJ1-5
v_gene: TRBV12-3/TRBV12-4
d_gene: NA
CDR3aa: CASSLEGSGLGNQPQHF
CDR3nt: TGTGCCAGCAGTTTAGAGGGGTCAGGGCTCGGCAATCAGCCCCAGCATTTT

abundance: NA
j_gene: TRBJ2-2
v_gene: TRBV20-1
d_gene: TRBD1
CDR3aa: CSARDYLGTDTGELFF
CDR3nt: TGCAGTGCTAGAGATTATTTAGGGACAGACACCGGGGAGCTGTTTTTT

abundance: NA
j_gene: TRBJ2-3
v_gene: TRBV20-1
d_gene: TRBD2
CDR3aa: CSAGTSGSIPDTQYF
CDR3nt: TGCAGTGCCGGGACTAGCGGGAGTATCCCAGATACGCAGTATTTT

abundance: NA
j_gene: TRBJ2-1
v_gene: TRBV20-1
d_gene: NA
CDR3aa: CSARGLTVSDYNEQFF
CDR3nt: TGCAGTGCTAGAGGACTGACAGTATCCGACTACAATGAGCAGTTCTTC

abundance: NA
j_gene: TRBJ2-5
v_gene: TRBV5-6
d_gene: TRBD1
CDR3aa: CASSLLSGGVETQYF
CDR3nt: TGTGCCAGCAGCTTGTTGTCAGGGGGAGTTGAGACCCAGTACTTC

abundance: few
j_gene: TRBJ2-5
v_gene: TRBV5-1
d_gene: NA
CDR3aa: CASSLQVGVQETQYF
CDR3nt: TGCGCCAGCAGCTTACAAGTGGGGGTCCAAGAGACCCAGTACTTC

abundance: NA
j_gene: TRBJ2-3
v_gene: TRBV6-5
d_gene: NA
CDR3aa: CASSYSRGRGDTQYF
CDR3nt: TGTGCCAGCAGTTACTCGAGGGGGAGAGGAGATACGCAGTATTTT

abundance: NA
j_gene: TRBJ2-5
v_gene: TRBV5-1
d_gene: NA
CDR3aa: CASSAGVGETQYF
CDR3nt: TGCGCCAGCAGCGCCGGGGTCGGGGAGACCCAGTACTTC

abundance: NA
j_gene: TRBJ2-7
v_gene: TRBV7-8
d_gene: NA
CDR3aa: CASSPQRAGPYEQYF
CDR3nt: TGTGCCAGCAGCCCGCAGAGGGCGGGGCCCTACGAGCAGTACTTC

abundance: NA
j_gene: TRBJ2-7
v_gene: TRBV5-1
d_gene: NA
CDR3aa: CASSLYPSGGGDYEQYF
CDR3nt: TGCGCCAGCAGCCTCTATCCCTCAGGGGGAGGGGACTACGAGCAGTACTTC

abundance: NA
j_gene: TRBJ2-1
v_gene: TRBV20-1
d_gene: NA
CDR3aa: CSAPAHEQFF
CDR3nt: TGCAGTGCTCCGGCACATGAGCAGTTCTTC

abundance: few
j_gene: TRBJ1-2
v_gene: TRBV6-2/TRBV6-3
d_gene: TRBD1
CDR3aa: CASTNGQAGGYTF
CDR3nt: TGTGCCAGCACCAATGGACAGGCCGGCGGCTACACCTTC

abundance: NA
j_gene: TRBJ2-7
v_gene: TRBV28
d_gene: TRBD2
CDR3aa: CASSTRRESYEQYF
CDR3nt: TGTGCCAGCAGTACCAGGCGGGAGAGCTACGAGCAGTACTTC

abundance: many
j_gene: TRBJ1-5
v_gene: TRBV12-3/TRBV12-4
d_gene: NA
CDR3aa: CASSLRGFQPQHF
CDR3nt: TGTGCCAGCAGTTTGCGGGGGTTTCAGCCCCAGCATTTT

abundance: few
j_gene: TRBJ2-7
v_gene: TRBV7-8
d_gene: TRBD2
CDR3aa: CASSLGGGLLASEQYF
CDR3nt: TGTGCCAGCAGCTTGGGGGGGGGACTACTTGCTAGCGAGCAGTACTTC

abundance: NA
j_gene: TRBJ2-3
v_gene: TRBV28
d_gene: NA
CDR3aa: CASSGPAGWTDTQYF
CDR3nt: TGTGCCAGCAGTGGCCCGGCAGGGTGGACAGATACGCAGTATTTT

abundance: NA
j_gene: TRBJ1-3
v_gene: TRBV3-1
d_gene: NA
CDR3aa: CASSQMTDGNTIYF
CDR3nt: TGTGCCAGCAGCCAAATGACAGATGGAAACACCATATATTTT

abundance: few
j_gene: TRBJ2-3
v_gene: TRBV20-1
d_gene: NA
CDR3aa: CSARGGSRNTDTQYF
CDR3nt: TGCAGTGCTAGAGGGGGTAGCAGAAACACAGATACGCAGTATTTT

abundance: few
j_gene: TRBJ2-1
v_gene: TRBV11-2
d_gene: NA
CDR3aa: CASSLAVNNEQFF
CDR3nt: TGTGCCAGCAGCTTAGCGGTAAACAATGAGCAGTTCTTC

abundance: many
j_gene: TRBJ2-1
v_gene: TRBV5-1
d_gene: TRBD2
CDR3aa: CASSLGAGGSYNEQFF
CDR3nt: TGCGCCAGCAGCTTGGGAGCGGGAGGGTCGTACAATGAGCAGTTCTTC

abundance: few
j_gene: TRBJ1-2
v_gene: TRBV6-1
d_gene: NA
CDR3aa: CASSELVGSNYGYTF
CDR3nt: TGTGCCAGCAGTGAACTAGTCGGGAGTAACTATGGCTACACCTTC

abundance: many
j_gene: TRBJ1-5
v_gene: TRBV20-1
d_gene: NA
CDR3aa: CSARPDTLGNQPQHF
CDR3nt: TGCAGTGCTAGACCTGACACCCTGGGGAATCAGCCCCAGCATTTT

abundance: NA
j_gene: TRBJ2-3
v_gene: TRBV12-3/TRBV12-4
d_gene: NA
CDR3aa: CATTRRGRTGDTQYF
CDR3nt: TGTGCCACCACGAGGAGGGGGAGAACGGGAGATACGCAGTATTTT

abundance: many
j_gene: TRBJ2-1
v_gene: TRBV7-9
d_gene: TRBD2
CDR3aa: CASSFSAGDTEFF
CDR3nt: TGTGCCAGCTCTTTCTCAGCGGGAGACACTGAGTTCTTC

abundance: NA
j_gene: TRBJ1-4
v_gene: TRBV5-6
d_gene: TRBD1
CDR3aa: CASSTDQGVEEKLFF
CDR3nt: TGTGCCAGCAGCACAGATCAGGGGGTAGAGGAAAAACTGTTTTTT

abundance: NA
j_gene: TRBJ1-2
v_gene: TRBV15
d_gene: NA
CDR3aa: CATSRDREGRLNFNYGYTF
CDR3nt: TGTGCCACCAGCAGAGATCGTGAGGGGCGCCTCAATTTTAACTATGGCTACACCTTC

abundance: few
j_gene: TRBJ2-5
v_gene: TRBV6-5
d_gene: NA
CDR3aa: CASSYTQGQETRYF
CDR3nt: TGTGCCAGCAGTTATACTCAGGGACAAGAGACCCGGTACTTC

abundance: many
j_gene: TRBJ2-7
v_gene: TRBV9
d_gene: TRBD2
CDR3aa: CASSVGASGSYEQYF
CDR3nt: TGTGCCAGCAGCGTAGGAGCTAGCGGGAGTTACGAGCAGTACTTC

abundance: NA
j_gene: TRBJ2-1
v_gene: TRBV6-2/TRBV6-3
d_gene: NA
CDR3aa: CASSSPLKSGEQFF
CDR3nt: TGTGCCAGCAGTTCCCCTCTAAAAAGTGGTGAGCAGTTCTTC

abundance: many
j_gene: TRBJ2-1
v_gene: TRBV12-3/TRBV12-4
d_gene: TRBD1
CDR3aa: CASSPPGQGIEQFF
CDR3nt: TGTGCCAGCAGCCCTCCGGGACAGGGTATTGAGCAGTTCTTC

abundance: few
j_gene: TRBJ2-7
v_gene: TRBV20-1
d_gene: TRBD1
CDR3aa: CSARDGRGRYF
CDR3nt: TGCAGTGCTAGAGACGGCAGGGGGCGATACTTC

abundance: NA
j_gene: TRBJ2-5
v_gene: TRBV7-2
d_gene: TRBD2
CDR3aa: CASSLARRGMYQETQYF
CDR3nt: TGTGCCAGCAGCTTAGCGAGGCGGGGGATGTACCAAGAGACCCAGTACTTC

abundance: NA
j_gene: TRBJ2-2
v_gene: TRBV6-5
d_gene: NA
CDR3aa: CASSYFWGRAGELFF
CDR3nt: TGTGCCAGCAGTTACTTCTGGGGACGGGCCGGGGAGCTGTTTTTT

abundance: NA
j_gene: TRBJ2-7
v_gene: TRBV9
d_gene: NA
CDR3aa: CASSVSDGSSYEQYF
CDR3nt: TGTGCCAGCAGCGTATCTGACGGAAGCTCCTACGAGCAGTACTTC

abundance: few
j_gene: TRBJ1-1
v_gene: TRBV12-3/TRBV12-4
d_gene: NA
CDR3aa: CASTQAGVKAFF
CDR3nt: TGTGCCAGCACCCAAGCGGGGGTAAAAGCTTTCTTT

abundance: NA
j_gene: TRBJ1-5
v_gene: TRBV7-2
d_gene: TRBD1
CDR3aa: CASSLQGAGGQPQHF
CDR3nt: TGTGCCAGCAGCTTACAGGGGGCAGGGGGTCAGCCCCAGCATTTT